These 14 T cell receptor beta chains share one sample of origin, sequenced in a study of CD8+ T cells in alopecia areata. Investigators isolated RNA and reverse transcribed it into cDNA to act as the sequencing template. TCRdb's table, derived via immunoSEQ multiplex PCR, lists solely in-frame clones and lacks some. This table holds 130,000 to 150,000 clones, approximately 60% found once. Sequenced: CD8+ T cells sorted from blood. Source of these receptors: a human donor in good health.

The gene calls are TRBV13 and TRBJ2-7; D possibly matches TRBD1 or TRBD2 (6 bases each). Trimming stripped 5 bases from V and 6 bases from J, with 17 bases between. There are 14 residues in the CDR3. Germline loops: CDR1 PRHDT, CDR2 FYEKMQ (reference sequence). The CDR3 sequence is CASSVSPGAVEQYF. Here the CDR3 DNA reads TGTGCCAGCAGCGTCTCTCCGGGGGCTGTCGAGCAGTACTTC.

DNA for the CDR3: TGCAGCGTTGTAGGTCTAGCGGGCAACTCCTACAATGAGCAGTTCTTC. Translating it yields CSVVGLAGNSYNEQFF. The chain couples TRBV29-1 to TRBJ2-1, with TRBD2 identical over 8 bases. The V gene end was trimmed by 4 bases and the J gene end by 0 bases; junction bases not matched to a gene: 8. CDR1 is SQVTM, CDR2 ANQGSEA, per germline. The CDR3 loop spans 16 amino acids.

V and J are TRBV29-1 and TRBJ1-1; D remains unclear. CDR1 and CDR2 from the germline V gene are SQVTM and ANQGSEA. This CDR3 has 11 residues. V lost 7 bases and J lost 3, with 9 bases in between. CDR3 sequence: CSGRGDTEAFF. CDR3 coding DNA: TGCAGCGGGCGTGGGGACACTGAAGCTTTCTTT.

This clone was recorded a few times. The chain carries TRBV19 and TRBJ2-1; D may be TRBD1 or TRBD2 (5 bases each). The V and J ends lost 3 bases and 6 bases respectively, with 9 bases between them. Germline V gene data show CDR1 as LNHDA and CDR2 as SQIVND (reference sequence). The CDR3 is 13 amino acids. The CDR3 reads CASSMGPGNEQFF. The DNA for the CDR3 is TGTGCCAGTAGTATGGGACCAGGCAATGAGCAGTTCTTC.

The chain joins TRBV5-1 to TRBJ2-1; TRBD2 matches 10 bases. The germline gives CDR1 SGHRS, CDR2 YFSETQ. This CDR3 region has 15 residues. Germline trimming cut 4 bases from V and 6 bases from J; bases unmatched to any gene: 7. The chain's CDR3 is CASSPSSGSANEQFF. The CDR3 DNA reads TGCGCCAGCAGCCCCTCTAGCGGGAGCGCCAATGAGCAGTTCTTC.

This chain connects TRBV5-1 to TRBJ1-2; D uncertain. Germline V CDR1 and CDR2: SGHRS, YFSETQ. Trimming stripped 3 bases from V and 3 bases from J, with 3 bases between. The CDR3 runs 11 residues. The CDR3 is CASSSDYGYTF. For the CDR3, the DNA is TGCGCCAGCAGCTCGGACTATGGCTACACCTTC. Using reference TRBV5-1 and TRBJ1-2 for the parts outside the CDR3, the full variable domain is KAGVTQTPRYLIKTRGQQVTLSCSPISGHRSVSWYQQTPGQGLQFLFEYFSETQRNKGNFPGRFSGRQFSNSRSEMNVSTLELGDSALYLCASSSDYGYTFGSGTRLTVV.

CDR3 loop: CASSFGDSDLTYEQYF. DNA for the CDR3: TGTGCCAGCAGCTTCGGGGACTCAGATCTTACGTACGAGCAGTACTTC. V is TRBV7-2 and J is TRBJ2-7, with D possibly TRBD2 on 6 matching bases. This CDR3 region has 16 residues. Germline CDR1 reads SGHTA; CDR2 reads FQGNSA. The germline V and J ends were trimmed by 3 bases and 4 bases, with 19 bases remaining between them. The full variable domain, completed using reference TRBV7-2 and TRBJ2-7, is GAGVSQSPSNKVTEKGKDVELRCDPISGHTALYWYRQSLGQGLEFLIYFQGNSAPDKSGLPSDRFSAERTGGSVSTLTIQRTQQEDSAVYLCASSFGDSDLTYEQYFGPGTRLTVT.

V and J are TRBV29-1 and TRBJ2-3, with D tentatively TRBD2 (6 bases). Trimming pared 0 bases from V and 5 bases from J, leaving 12 bases between. CDR3 length: 14 amino acids. Germline CDR1 SQVTM, CDR2 ANQGSEA. The CDR3 here is CSVEDGGFGDTQYF. The CDR3, as DNA: TGCAGCGTTGAAGATGGGGGGTTCGGAGATACGCAGTATTTT.

The rearrangement joins TRBV30 to TRBJ1-1; D ambiguous. CDR1 and CDR2 from the germline V gene are GTSNPN and SVGIG (reference sequence). V shed 0 bases and J shed 2 bases, with 16 bases lying between them. This CDR3 has 16 amino acids. Written as DNA, the CDR3 is TGTGCCTGGAGTGTACCGGTGACGGAAACCAACACTGAAGCTTTCTTT. This encodes CAWSVPVTETNTEAFF.

Comment on this clone: A far larger clone lies a single base away; this is likely a read error. This chain links TRBV13 with TRBJ2-7, with TRBD1 identical over 10 bases. The length of the CDR3 is 14 residues. The junction had 2 bases not matched to a gene; V was cut back by 5 bases and J by 1 base. Germline lookup yields CDR1 PRHDT and CDR2 FYEKMQ (reference sequence). The DNA for the CDR3 is TGTGCCAGCAGCCCGGGACAGGGGTCCTACGAGCAGTACTTC. Translated: CASSPGQGSYEQYF.

The chain combines TRBV30 with TRBJ2-1; D assignment may be TRBD1 or TRBD2 (6 bases each). The germline V gene has CDR1 GTSNPN and CDR2 SVGIG (reference sequence). The V end lost 1 base, the J end lost 6 bases, and 25 bases lay between the germline ends. This CDR3 region has 18 residues. The CDR3 DNA sequence: TGTGCCTGGAGTGGCGAGGTCCGGGGGCCCCTCCTCTCCAATGAGCAGTTCTTC. It codes for CAWSGEVRGPLLSNEQFF. Together with reference TRBV30 and TRBJ2-1, the CDR3 gives the full variable domain: SQTIHQWPATLVQPVGSPLSLECTVEGTSNPNLYWYRQAAGRGLQLLFYSVGIGQISSEVPQNLSASRPQDRQFILSSKKLLLSDSGFYLCAWSGEVRGPLLSNEQFFGPGTRLTVL.

The chain combines TRBV6-6 with TRBJ2-5; D ambiguous. V was shortened by 2 bases and J by 3 bases, with 7 bases between the two germline ends. This CDR3 contains 13 residues. Germline assignment: CDR1 MNHNY and CDR2 SVGAGI (reference sequence). For the CDR3, the DNA is TGTGCCAGCAGTTACCCTGAGGAAGAGACCCAGTACTTC. Amino acids: CASSYPEEETQYF.

The sample holds one count of this clone. This chain links TRBV29-1 with TRBJ2-4; the D gene is possibly TRBD2 (6 bases). The germline V gene encodes CDR1 SQVTM and CDR2 ANQGSEA. The V gene lost 7 bases and the J gene lost 2 bases, with 18 bases spanning the gap. The CDR3 runs 15 residues. The CDR3 nucleotides are TGCAGCGCACGGGTGGGGGGTTTGACCAAAAACATTCAGTACTTC. Its translation: CSARVGGLTKNIQYF.

This clone has just one count. The CDR3 DNA follows: TGTGCCAGCAGTCCTCGGGGAGGGGATGAGCAGTTCTTC. It yields the protein CASSPRGGDEQFF. The chain couples TRBV27 to TRBJ2-1, with 7 nucleotides matching TRBD2. Germline V gene lookup returns CDR1 MNHEY and CDR2 SMNVEV (reference sequence). CDR3 length: 13 residues. Trimming removed 5 bases from V and 8 bases from J; junction bases left unmatched: 6.